Following are 5 T cell receptor beta chains from one sample sequenced in a study of CXCR3-negative and CXCR3-positive naive CD8 T cells. Carrying UMI labels, the TRB cDNA libraries were prepared through 5' RACE. Reprocessing the 5' RACE reads, TCRdb reports a single entry for every CDR3 protein and omits DNA. The listing contains tens of thousands of distinct CDR3 sequences. Sample: naive CXCR3- CD8+ T cells from blood. Indicated subset: CD45RO-CCR7+CD27+CD95- naive CD8+ T cells lacking CXCR3 (TNR3-). The receptors come from a human donor in good health. Some clones in this sample may be carry-over from other donors' samples.

The chain links TRBV15 to TRBJ2-3; the TRBD1 assignment by TCRdb is unverifiable without DNA. The germline gives CDR1 LNHNV, CDR2 YYDKDF (reference sequence). The CDR3 has 16 amino acids. The CDR3 reads CATSPRPSTFTDTQYF.

V and J are TRBV28 and TRBJ2-5; TCRdb names TRBD1, which stays unverified in the absence of DNA. This CDR3 contains 14 residues. Germline assignment: CDR1 MDHEN and CDR2 SYDVKM. The CDR3 loop is CASSPGTGRETQYF.

J is TRBJ2-3 and V is TRBV4-1; TCRdb selects TRBD2, and the lack of DNA leaves this call unchecked. From germline, CDR1 is MGHRA and CDR2 YSYEKL. This CDR3 contains 16 residues. CDR3 region: CASSRSGGPSTDTQYF.

CDR3 amino acids: CSVPGTGGSYTF. The chain recombines TRBV29-1 with TRBJ1-2; as DNA is missing, the TRBD1 call by TCRdb cannot be tested. Germline V lookup: CDR1 SQVTM, CDR2 ANQGSEA. The CDR3 is 12 amino acids.

The chain has TRBV7-6 and TRBJ2-3; TCRdb picks TRBD1, but there is no DNA to check that call. This CDR3 is built from 16 residues. Germline V lookup: CDR1 SGHVS, CDR2 FNYEAQ. The CDR3 spells CASSSGTGGDTDTQYF.